This entry lists 19 T cell receptor beta chains sequenced from one sample in a study of blood T cell repertoires in COVID-19. Generated by immunoSEQ multiplex PCR, the TCRdb table keeps only in-frame clones and is missing some. Of about 180,000 clones listed, around 85% were seen once; the top ten hold roughly 20%. Source material: peripheral blood. Receptors originate from a man in his 70s with active or convalescent COVID-19.

This clone was observed a single time. The rearrangement uses TRBV7-9 and TRBJ2-1; TRBD2 matches at 7 bases. The CDR3 has 13 residues. Germline V gene sequence: CDR1 SEHNR, CDR2 FQNEAQ (reference sequence). The V gene end was trimmed by 6 bases and the J gene end by 10 bases; junction bases not matched to a gene: 9. The CDR3 reads CASSVRDYQEQFF. CDR3 nucleotides: TGTGCCAGCAGTGTTAGGGACTACCAAGAGCAGTTCTTC.

This clone was observed a handful of times. This sequence joins TRBV19 and TRBJ2-1; the D gene is possibly TRBD2 (7 bases). Germline CDR1 is LNHDA and CDR2 is SQIVND (reference sequence). The V end was cut by 8 bases, the J end by 7 bases, with 39 bases between. This CDR3 has 21 residues. The CDR3 spells CASPHKFLGGGLAFVANEQFF. The CDR3 nucleotides are TGTGCCAGTCCCCACAAGTTTCTGGGAGGGGGATTAGCCTTCGTAGCAAATGAGCAGTTCTTC.

The chain links TRBV18 to TRBJ2-4; weak D call: TRBD2 (5 bases). Trimming shortened V by 3 bases and J by 3 bases, and 9 bases separated the two germline ends. From germline, CDR1 is KGHSH and CDR2 LQKENI. The CDR3 has 14 amino acids. The CDR3 reads CASSPPGIKNIQYF. The CDR3 nucleotides are TGTGCCAGCTCACCTCCCGGGATCAAAAACATTCAGTACTTC.

V usage is TRBV7-2 and J usage is TRBJ2-7; TRBD2 might be the D (6 bases). Trimming took off 3 bases at V and 4 bases at J, with 19 bases between the two ends. Per the germline V gene, CDR1 is SGHTA and CDR2 is FQGNSA. The CDR3 has 16 residues. The DNA of the CDR3 is TGTGCCAGCAGCTTTAGTTCGGAGGGAGCGTTGTACGAGCAGTACTTC. As protein: CASSFSSEGALYEQYF.

The chain employs TRBV5-6 and TRBJ1-5; 9 bases map to TRBD1. The CDR3 has 15 residues. J gave up 2 bases and V 1 base, and 1 base lay outside the gene matches. From germline, CDR1 is SGHDT and CDR2 YYEEEE. CDR3 in amino acids: CASSLWDRGNQPQHF. In DNA, the CDR3 is TGTGCCAGCAGCTTGTGGGACAGGGGCAATCAGCCCCAGCATTTT. Full variable domain (missing parts from reference TRBV5-6 and TRBJ1-5): DAGVTQSPTHLIKTRGQQVTLRCSPKSGHDTVSWYQQALGQGPQFIFQYYEEEERQRGNFPDRFSGHQFPNYSSELNVNALLLGDSALYLCASSLWDRGNQPQHFGDGTRLSIL.

This rearrangement joins TRBV6-5 to TRBJ2-3; D is unclear. CDR1 MNHEY and CDR2 SVGAGI come from the germline V gene. Trimming shortened V by 0 bases and J by 5 bases, and 6 bases separated the two germline ends. The length of the CDR3 is 13 residues. The CDR3 loop reads CASSYSAGDTQYF. CDR3 bases: TGTGCCAGCAGTTACTCGGCTGGAGATACGCAGTATTTT.

The gene calls are TRBV4-3 and TRBJ2-1; D perhaps matches TRBD1 (5 bases). Germline V gene lookup returns CDR1 LGHNA and CDR2 YSLEER. The CDR3 runs to 15 residues. Trimming pared 4 bases from V and 4 bases from J, leaving 14 bases between. Here the CDR3 DNA reads TGCGCCAGCAGCCCCCTCCAGCAGGGATACAATGAGCAGTTCTTC. Its protein is CASSPLQQGYNEQFF.

This sequence joins TRBV7-2 and TRBJ1-1, with 12 bases that match TRBD1. CDR1 is SGHTA and CDR2 is FQGNSA in the germline V gene. The junction had 8 bases not matched to a gene; V was cut back by 5 bases and J by 4 bases. The CDR3 has 16 amino acids. In DNA, the CDR3 is TGTGCCAGCAGCCGGGGACAGGGGGCGAGGGGCACTGAAGCTTTCTTT. It is translated as CASSRGQGARGTEAFF. Combining the CDR3 with reference TRBV7-2 and TRBJ1-1 gives the whole variable domain GAGVSQSPSNKVTEKGKDVELRCDPISGHTALYWYRQSLGQGLEFLIYFQGNSAPDKSGLPSDRFSAERTGGSVSTLTIQRTQQEDSAVYLCASSRGQGARGTEAFFGQGTRLTVV.

This chain connects TRBV5-4 to TRBJ2-5; D ambiguous. CDR3 length: 11 amino acids. CDR1 SGHNT and CDR2 YYREEE come from the germline V gene (reference sequence). V was clipped by 4 bases and J by 3 bases, with 4 bases between them. CDR3 residues: CASSHKETQYF. Here the CDR3 DNA reads TGTGCCAGCAGCCACAAAGAGACCCAGTACTTC.

This chain joins TRBV7-8 and TRBJ1-5; 8 nucleotides align to TRBD1. From germline, CDR1 is SGHVS and CDR2 FQNEAQ. After removal of 5 bases from V and 0 bases from J, the junction contained 6 bases not matched to a gene. This CDR3 spans 16 amino acids. The CDR3 bases are TGTGCCAGCAGCCAACGACAGGGGCATAGCAATCAGCCCCAGCATTTT. Translated: CASSQRQGHSNQPQHF. The complete variable domain, with remaining parts taken from reference TRBV7-8 and TRBJ1-5, reads GAGVSQSPRYKVAKRGQDVALRCDPISGHVSLFWYQQALGQGPEFLTYFQNEAQLDKSGLPSDRFFAERPEGSVSTLKIQRTQQEDSAVYLCASSQRQGHSNQPQHFGDGTRLSIL.

The genes are TRBV30 and TRBJ1-6; D gene uncertain. The CDR3 runs to 13 residues. Trimming cost V 3 bases and J 8 bases, with 11 bases left between them. CDR1 GTSNPN and CDR2 SVGIG come from the germline V gene (reference sequence). CDR3 DNA: TGTGCCTGGAGCCCAGAGGGTTATTCACCCCTCCACTTT. It is translated as CAWSPEGYSPLHF.

This chain connects TRBV7-2 to TRBJ2-1, with 10 bases matching TRBD2. Losses at the gene ends were 1 base for V and 6 bases for J; bases not matched to a gene: 3. CDR1 and CDR2 from the germline V gene are SGHTA and FQGNSA. This CDR3 region has 15 residues. CDR3 DNA: TGTGCCAGCAGCTTAGAACTAGCGGGGACCAATGAGCAGTTCTTC. This codes for CASSLELAGTNEQFF.

The genes are TRBV19 and TRBJ1-2; D is ambiguous. V lost 7 bases to trimming and J lost 2 bases, with 20 bases between them. The length of the CDR3 is 16 residues. In germline, CDR1 is LNHDA, CDR2 SQIVND (reference sequence). Here the CDR3 DNA reads TGTGCCAGTATCCGAGCGGGATCAGACTCGAACTATGGCTACACCTTC. Its translation: CASIRAGSDSNYGYTF.

V usage is TRBV5-4 and J usage is TRBJ2-4, with TRBD2 as a possible D gene (6 bases). The germline V gene has CDR1 SGHNT and CDR2 YYREEE (reference sequence). The length of the CDR3 is 14 residues. The ends were cut back, 4 bases at V and 2 bases at J, with 10 bases in the middle. The CDR3 DNA sequence: TGTGCCAGCAGCCCTGCGGGGACCAAAAACATTCAGTACTTC. It specifies CASSPAGTKNIQYF. Full variable domain (missing parts from reference TRBV5-4 and TRBJ2-4): ETGVTQSPTHLIKTRGQQVTLRCSSQSGHNTVSWYQQALGQGPQFIFQYYREEENGRGNFPPRFSGLQFPNYSSELNVNALELDDSALYLCASSPAGTKNIQYFGAGTRLSVL.

This clone was picked up a small number of times. The chain links TRBV9 to TRBJ2-2; D may be TRBD2 (6 bases). This CDR3 has 14 amino acids. CDR1 and CDR2 from the germline V gene are SGDLS and YYNGEE. V dropped 4 bases and J dropped 3 bases, with 10 bases sitting between them. The CDR3 DNA is TGTGCCAGCAGCCGGGACTCCCACACCGGGGAGCTGTTTTTT. It specifies CASSRDSHTGELFF.

The chain recombines TRBV28 with TRBJ1-4; 10 bases line up with TRBD1. The V and J ends lost 8 bases and 8 bases, in that order; junction bases with no gene match: 11. Germline CDR1 reads MDHEN; CDR2 reads SYDVKM. This CDR3 has 15 residues. The CDR3 spells CASRQGASITEKLFF. The CDR3 DNA reads as TGTGCCAGCCGACAGGGGGCCTCTATTACCGAAAAACTGTTTTTT.

This chain joins TRBV11-2 and TRBJ2-5, with 10 bases fitting TRBD1. This CDR3 comprises 15 residues. After removal of 3 bases from V and 4 bases from J, the junction contained 5 bases not matched to a gene. Germline lookup yields CDR1 SGHAT and CDR2 FQNNGV. The CDR3 region has the DNA TGTGCCAGCAGCTTTGGACAGGGGGTAAGAGAGACCCAGTACTTC. Translated, it gives CASSFGQGVRETQYF.

The chain has TRBV28 and TRBJ1-2, with a possible D match to TRBD1 (5 bases). Germline V gives CDR1 MDHEN, CDR2 SYDVKM. CDR3 length: 16 amino acids. The V gene lost 8 bases and the J gene lost 6 bases, with 25 bases spanning the gap. In DNA form, the CDR3 reads TGTGCCAGCGGGGACTTCTCCTTGGAACTAACTAATGGCTACACCTTC. Protein sequence: CASGDFSLELTNGYTF.

The rearrangement links TRBV9 to TRBJ2-5, with D perhaps TRBD1 (5 bases). This CDR3 spans 14 amino acids. Trimming shortened V by 4 bases and J by 5 bases, and 15 bases separated the two germline ends. Germline V CDR1 and CDR2: SGDLS, YYNGEE. The CDR3 spells CASSPPDSGETQYF. DNA for the CDR3: TGTGCCAGCAGCCCCCCCGACAGTGGCGAGACCCAGTACTTC.